The 25 T cell receptor beta chains given below trace back to one sample, sequenced in a study of cytomegalovirus exposure and HLA in healthy donors. The PCR made use of 60 Vbeta and 13 Jbeta primers. Here immunoSEQ multiplex PCR was the method, and the copy in TCRdb shows in-frame clones only, minus some. The sample records approximately 160,000 clones, 81% being singletons. Specimen: PBMCs. Receptors originate from a man aged 50 to 60 in good health and CMV-seropositive.

The chain is built from TRBV28 and TRBJ1-1, with a tentative D call TRBD1 (5 bases). V dropped 6 bases and J dropped 6 bases, with 14 bases sitting between them. The CDR3 extends over 13 amino acids. Looked up from germline, CDR1 is MDHEN and CDR2 is SYDVKM. The CDR3 protein is CASREGGGAEAFF. As DNA, the CDR3 is TGTGCCAGCAGAGAGGGTGGGGGGGCTGAAGCTTTCTTT.

There are a few counts of this clone. The chain uses TRBV5-1 and TRBJ1-3; the D is unclear. V was shortened by 2 bases and J by 0 bases, with 9 bases between the two germline ends. This CDR3 is built from 15 residues. Germline lookup yields CDR1 SGHRS and CDR2 YFSETQ. CDR3 loop: CASSLTQLSGNTIYF. DNA of the CDR3: TGCGCCAGCAGCTTAACACAGCTCTCTGGAAACACCATATATTTT. Variable domain in full (rest from reference TRBV5-1 and TRBJ1-3): KAGVTQTPRYLIKTRGQQVTLSCSPISGHRSVSWYQQTPGQGLQFLFEYFSETQRNKGNFPGRFSGRQFSNSRSEMNVSTLELGDSALYLCASSLTQLSGNTIYFGEGSWLTVV.

The gene calls are TRBV28 and TRBJ1-2; the D gene is possibly TRBD1 (5 bases). Trimming took off 7 bases at V and 0 bases at J, with 15 bases between the two ends. The CDR3 contains 15 residues. Germline V gene lookup returns CDR1 MDHEN and CDR2 SYDVKM. The CDR3 reads CASIPGGETNYGYTF. The CDR3 DNA follows: TGTGCCAGCATCCCAGGAGGGGAGACTAACTATGGCTACACCTTC.

The chain combines TRBV2 with TRBJ2-5, with D hard to call. V gave up 1 base and J gave up 5 bases, with 8 bases separating them. Germline V CDR1 and CDR2: SNHLY, FYNNEI. This CDR3 spans 13 amino acids. The CDR3 DNA reads TGTGCCAGCAGTGAAGTAGAGTTGGAGACCCAGTACTTC. Protein sequence: CASSEVELETQYF.

The V gene is TRBV6-5, the J gene TRBJ2-7; 7 bases are shared with TRBD2. CDR1 MNHEY and CDR2 SVGAGI come from the germline V gene. This CDR3 is 15 amino acids long. Unmatched junction bases numbered 9, after V lost 5 bases and J lost 2 bases. CDR3 bases: TGTGCCAGCAGTAACCATCGGGGGGAAGCCTACGAGCAGTACTTC. This encodes CASSNHRGEAYEQYF.

This clone was detected once. This chain joins TRBV11-2 and TRBJ2-7; 14 positions agree with TRBD2. The length of the CDR3 is 14 residues. V lost 5 bases and J lost 6; bases outside the gene matches: 3. Germline V gene data show CDR1 as SGHAT and CDR2 as FQNNGV. The CDR3 bases are TGTGCCAGCAGCCTCGGACTAGCGGGAGGCGAGCAGTACTTC. Its translation is CASSLGLAGGEQYF.

The V call is TRBV7-8, the J call TRBJ2-1; the match to TRBD2 covers 8 bases. The J segment lost 4 bases and the V segment lost 5 bases, leaving 7 bases of the junction unmatched. The V gene's germline CDR1 is SGHVS and CDR2 FQNEAQ. CDR3 length: 15 residues. The CDR3 loop reads CASSPPGTRYNEQFF. The CDR3, as DNA: TGTGCCAGCAGCCCGCCAGGGACTAGATACAATGAGCAGTTCTTC.

The rearrangement joins TRBV29-1 to TRBJ2-7; D uncertain. Germline values: CDR1 SQVTM, CDR2 ANQGSEA. This CDR3 contains 13 residues. V lost 4 bases and J 0 bases, leaving 10 bases between the germline ends. This chain's CDR3 is CSVVDIRSYEQYF. CDR3 coding DNA: TGCAGCGTTGTTGACATCCGCTCCTACGAGCAGTACTTC.

This clone turned up a few times. The chain employs TRBV5-4 and TRBJ2-6; 7 nucleotides line up with TRBD1. CDR3 size: 17 residues. Looked up from germline, CDR1 is SGHNT and CDR2 is YYREEE (reference sequence). V trimming: 0 bases; J trimming: 2 bases; junction bases outside the gene matches: 5. CDR3 sequence reads: CASSLGQGSPGANVLTF. The CDR3 DNA reads TGTGCCAGCAGCTTGGGACAGGGCTCCCCTGGGGCCAACGTCCTGACTTTC.

The chain uses TRBV9 and TRBJ2-7, with 12 bases lining up with TRBD1. This CDR3 region has 16 residues. The V segment lost 4 bases and the J segment 5 bases; nucleotides outside the gene matches: 10. The germline gives CDR1 SGDLS, CDR2 YYNGEE. The DNA of the CDR3 is TGTGCCAGCAGCCCTCCGGTTGGGACAGGGGGCCACGAGCAGTACTTC. It specifies CASSPPVGTGGHEQYF.

This clone was seen only a few times. V usage is TRBV7-9 and J usage is TRBJ2-7, with a weak D call TRBD2 (6 bases). This CDR3 region has 13 residues. Trimming cost V 5 bases and J 4 bases, with 12 bases left between them. The germline CDR1 and CDR2 sequences are SEHNR and FQNEAQ (reference sequence). The CDR3 DNA follows: TGTGCCAGCAGCCGTAGCGGCTCATACGAGCAGTACTTC. Amino acid sequence: CASSRSGSYEQYF.

V gene TRBV2 combines with J gene TRBJ1-5; D is unclear. Deletions cut 1 base from V and 0 bases from J, with 7 bases between. The CDR3 is made up of 15 amino acids. Germline values: CDR1 SNHLY, CDR2 FYNNEI. The CDR3 DNA is TGTGCCAGCAGTGAAGGTACTTATAGCAATCAGCCCCAGCATTTT. Amino acids: CASSEGTYSNQPQHF.

The chain links TRBV7-2 to TRBJ2-5; 10 bases line up with TRBD1. CDR1 SGHTA and CDR2 FQGNSA come from the germline V gene. Losses at the gene ends were 3 bases for V and 5 bases for J; bases not matched to a gene: 6. The CDR3 sequence is 15 residues long. DNA of the CDR3: TGTGCCAGCAGCTTCCGACAGGGGGCGATCGAGACCCAGTACTTC. This gives the protein CASSFRQGAIETQYF.

This chain uses TRBV6-1 with TRBJ1-2; 7 bases line up with TRBD1. The germline CDR1 and CDR2 sequences are MNHNS and SASEGT. The CDR3 sequence is 15 residues long. Unmatched junction bases numbered 11, after V lost 6 bases and J lost 4 bases. The CDR3 DNA is TGTGCCAGCAGGGGGGGACAGCCGTCTCCCTATGGCTACACCTTC. Amino acid sequence: CASRGGQPSPYGYTF.

This clone has just one count. The chain combines TRBV19 with TRBJ2-1, with 8 bases identical to TRBD1. The CDR3 sequence is 15 residues long. Trimming took 9 bases from V and 8 from J; bases not matched to a gene: 15. Germline CDR1 is LNHDA and CDR2 is SQIVND (reference sequence). The CDR3 is CASTERTGPSHEQFF. CDR3 in DNA: TGTGCCAGCACGGAAAGGACAGGGCCGTCTCATGAGCAGTTCTTC.

This sequence joins TRBV28 and TRBJ2-4; D unclear. With 4 bases removed from V and 11 bases from J, the gap between germline ends came to 12 bases. The CDR3 length is 12 residues. CDR1 and CDR2 from the germline V gene are MDHEN and SYDVKM. CDR3 bases: TGTGCCAGCAGTTCGAGAAGTATGGTTCAGTACTTC. This codes for CASSSRSMVQYF.

The gene calls are TRBV16 and TRBJ1-2; the D gene is possibly TRBD1 (6 bases). CDR3 length equals 12 residues. Trimming cost V 7 bases and J 3 bases, with 9 bases left between them. Per the germline V gene, CDR1 is KGHSY and CDR2 is FQNENV. The CDR3: CASTRQDYGYTF. The CDR3 DNA follows: TGTGCCAGCACCCGACAGGACTATGGCTACACCTTC.

This chain connects TRBV27 to TRBJ2-7; weak D call: TRBD1 (6 bases). Trimming shortened V by 4 bases and J by 2 bases, and 15 bases separated the two germline ends. The CDR3 has 15 residues. Germline assignment: CDR1 MNHEY and CDR2 SMNVEV (reference sequence). This CDR3 reads CASSYAGVSAYEQYF. The CDR3 nucleotides are TGTGCCAGCAGTTACGCAGGGGTGTCAGCCTACGAGCAGTACTTC.

Only a few counts were recorded for this clone. The CDR3 region is CASIAGQSYNEQFF. The CDR3 DNA follows: TGTGCCAGCATAGCGGGGCAGTCTTACAATGAGCAGTTCTTC. The V call is TRBV2, the J call TRBJ2-1; 8 bases are a match to TRBD2. Germline V gene sequence: CDR1 SNHLY, CDR2 FYNNEI. V lost 7 bases to trimming and J lost 4 bases; unmatched junction nucleotides: 6. The CDR3 sequence is 14 residues long.

This clone was recorded once. The chain joins TRBV9 to TRBJ2-2; 8 bases fit TRBD2. The J segment lost 4 bases and the V segment lost 1 base, leaving 6 bases of the junction unmatched. The CDR3 is 16 amino acids. The germline gives CDR1 SGDLS, CDR2 YYNGEE. The DNA of the CDR3 is TGTGCCAGCAGCGTAAGAAGCGGGAGAAGCACCGGGGAGCTGTTTTTT. This sequence encodes CASSVRSGRSTGELFF.

The rearrangement uses TRBV5-8 and TRBJ2-3, with D unclear. Germline V gene lookup returns CDR1 SGHTS and CDR2 YDEGEE. V lost 0 bases and J lost 7, with 9 bases in between. The CDR3 covers 13 residues. The CDR3 DNA is TGTGCCAGCAGCTTGGGACTGGTGAATACGCAGTATTTT. Translation: CASSLGLVNTQYF.

This rearrangement joins TRBV28 to TRBJ1-2; D is possibly TRBD1 (5 bases). Germline V lookup: CDR1 MDHEN, CDR2 SYDVKM. The CDR3 extends over 15 amino acids. Trimming removed 6 bases at V and 6 bases at J, with 20 bases between. The CDR3 protein is CASSDPGLGGNGYTF. DNA of the CDR3: TGTGCCAGCAGCGACCCGGGACTCGGAGGGAATGGCTACACCTTC.

This sequence joins TRBV18 and TRBJ2-1; 9 positions match TRBD1. CDR1 is KGHSH and CDR2 is LQKENI in the germline V gene. Trimming at V came to 0 bases and at J to 7 bases, leaving 10 bases not matched to a gene. This CDR3 spans 17 amino acids. This CDR3 is CASSPPFPTGGLNEQFF. The CDR3 DNA sequence: TGTGCCAGCTCACCACCCTTTCCGACAGGGGGACTGAATGAGCAGTTCTTC. The full variable domain, its missing parts supplied by reference TRBV18 and TRBJ2-1, is NAGVMQNPRHLVRRRGQEARLRCSPMKGHSHVYWYRQLPEEGLKFMVYLQKENIIDESGMPKERFSAEFPKEGPSILRIQQVVRGDSAAYFCASSPPFPTGGLNEQFFGPGTRLTVL.

This clone was recorded only once. For the CDR3, the DNA is TGTGCCAGTAGTATAGGGCACGCTCCGTATCAGCCCCAGCATTTT. Translated, it gives CASSIGHAPYQPQHF. The chain is built from TRBV19 and TRBJ1-5; unclear D gene. CDR1 LNHDA and CDR2 SQIVND come from the germline V gene (reference sequence). V was shortened by 1 base and J by 5 bases, with 12 bases between the two germline ends. This CDR3 comprises 15 residues.

V gene TRBV29-1 combines with J gene TRBJ1-3; possibly TRBD1 for D (6 bases). Trimming cost V 5 bases and J 2 bases, with 16 bases left between them. The length of the CDR3 is 15 residues. Germline-derived CDR1 and CDR2 are SQVTM and ANQGSEA. The CDR3 region is CSVQTSGEPGNTIYF. The CDR3 nucleotides are TGCAGCGTTCAAACATCAGGGGAACCTGGAAACACCATATATTTT.